Each of the 32 T cell receptor beta chains below was sequenced from the same sample in a study of OX40 agonist ivuxolimab in advanced cancers. Method: immunoSEQ multiplex PCR; TCRdb's copy keeps in-frame clones and lacks some. The sample records roughly 80,000 clones, more than 80% being singletons. The sequencing used CD4+ or CD8+ T cells sorted from blood, collected in a trial of the OX40 agonist ivuxolimab. Receptor source: an adult with an advanced solid tumor such as melanoma, head and neck, liver or kidney cancer.

V usage is TRBV10-3 and J usage is TRBJ1-4; D gene ambiguous. CDR1 is ENHRY and CDR2 is SYGVKD in the germline V gene. Trimming shortened V by 6 bases and J by 4 bases, and 12 bases separated the two germline ends. This CDR3 contains 14 residues. This chain's CDR3 is CAIRAAGDNEKLFF. CDR3 coding DNA: TGTGCCATCAGGGCGGCCGGAGATAATGAAAAACTGTTTTTT.

The V call is TRBV29-1, the J call TRBJ1-1, with TRBD1 as a possible D gene (5 bases). Germline loops: CDR1 SQVTM, CDR2 ANQGSEA. The length of the CDR3 is 13 residues. Trimming left V 7 bases short and J 3 bases short, with 15 bases between. DNA of the CDR3: TGCAGCGCCGGAGGGGTGAAGGACACTGAAGCTTTCTTT. Its translation is CSAGGVKDTEAFF.

The chain couples TRBV5-8 to TRBJ1-5; TRBD1 aligns across 9 bases. The germline V gene has CDR1 SGHTS and CDR2 YDEGEE. CDR3 length equals 15 residues. With 2 bases clipped from V and 6 bases from J, the junction kept 6 bases outside the gene matches. CDR3 in amino acids: CASSLGQGLGQPQHF. The CDR3 region has the DNA TGTGCCAGCAGCTTAGGACAGGGGTTAGGTCAGCCCCAGCATTTT.

The chain couples TRBV6-6 to TRBJ1-5; no clear D. This CDR3 comprises 14 residues. The V gene lost 6 bases and the J gene lost 1 base, with 10 bases spanning the gap. Per germline, CDR1 MNHNY and CDR2 SVGAGI (reference sequence). The CDR3 nucleotides read TGTGCCAGCAGCGAGGTGAGCAGCAATCAGCCCCAGCATTTT. This encodes CASSEVSSNQPQHF.

The chain links TRBV7-2 to TRBJ1-2, with no clear D. There are 15 residues in the CDR3. The V gene's germline CDR1 is SGHTA and CDR2 FQGNSA. Trimming took off 2 bases at V and 2 bases at J, with 12 bases between the two ends. CDR3 sequence (DNA): TGTGCCAGCAGCTTAATTGCCGGAACGAACTATGGCTACACCTTC. Translated: CASSLIAGTNYGYTF.

This clone was seen only a few times. The chain is built from TRBV5-1 and TRBJ1-1; D not certain. Trimming left V 3 bases short and J 4 bases short, with 7 bases between. Germline values: CDR1 SGHRS, CDR2 YFSETQ. This CDR3 spans 12 amino acids. DNA of the CDR3: TGCGCCAGCAGCTGGGAAGCCACTGAAGCTTTCTTT. This encodes CASSWEATEAFF.

The CDR3 is CASSYDRGTEAFF. The CDR3 DNA follows: TGTGCCAGCAGCTATGACAGGGGCACTGAAGCTTTCTTT. The V and J genes are TRBV6-6 and TRBJ1-1; 8 bases match TRBD1. Germline assignment: CDR1 MNHNY and CDR2 SVGAGI (reference sequence). The CDR3 covers 13 residues. V was clipped by 6 bases and J by 4 bases; unmatched bases: 4.

The rearrangement uses TRBV28 and TRBJ2-3; 7 bases agree with TRBD1. Losses at the gene ends were 6 bases for V and 3 bases for J; bases not matched to a gene: 9. The CDR3 contains 15 residues. Germline V gives CDR1 MDHEN, CDR2 SYDVKM. This CDR3 reads CASSRDSPLTDTQYF. The DNA for the CDR3 is TGTGCCAGCAGCCGGGACAGCCCCCTGACAGATACGCAGTATTTT.

The V call is TRBV28, the J call TRBJ2-6; D perhaps matches TRBD2 (5 bases). CDR3 length equals 13 residues. Trimming shortened V by 7 bases and J by 1 base, and 5 bases separated the two germline ends. Germline V CDR1 and CDR2: MDHEN, SYDVKM. The CDR3 sequence: CASKRSGANVLTF. For the CDR3, the DNA is TGTGCCAGCAAGCGGTCTGGGGCCAACGTCCTGACTTTC.

This clone showed up just once. The V call is TRBV1, the J call TRBJ2-5; the table gives TRBD2 as D, unverified against the DNA. TRBV1 is labeled a pseudogene. CDR3 length: 15 residues. CDR3 protein: CTSSGVLADIETQYF. The CDR3 nucleotides read TGCACCAGCAGCGGGGTCTTAGCGGATATAGAGACCCAGTACTTC.

V is TRBV6-4 and J is TRBJ1-3; D remains unclear. The CDR3 runs to 15 residues. Per the germline V gene, CDR1 is MRHNA and CDR2 is SNTAGT. Trimming stripped 6 bases from V and 1 base from J, with 13 bases between. DNA for the CDR3: TGTGCCAGCAGCCGGACCGATCCTTCTGGAAACACCATATATTTT. This sequence encodes CASSRTDPSGNTIYF.

The genes are TRBV5-1 and TRBJ2-2; TRBD1 aligns across 9 bases. This CDR3 comprises 15 residues. CDR1 and CDR2 (germline): SGHRS, YFSETQ. Trimming took 5 bases from V and 5 from J; bases not matched to a gene: 7. The CDR3: CASRRGTGFTGELFF. The CDR3 DNA is TGCGCCAGCAGGCGAGGGACAGGGTTTACCGGGGAGCTGTTTTTT. Looking up the rest from reference TRBV5-1 and TRBJ2-2 gives the full variable domain: KAGVTQTPRYLIKTRGQQVTLSCSPISGHRSVSWYQQTPGQGLQFLFEYFSETQRNKGNFPGRFSGRQFSNSRSEMNVSTLELGDSALYLCASRRGTGFTGELFFGEGSRLTVL.

The chain has TRBV14 and TRBJ1-2; D perhaps matches TRBD1 (6 bases). The CDR3 has 15 amino acids. Trimming removed 1 base from V and 2 bases from J, with 11 bases in between. CDR1 SGHDN and CDR2 FVKESK come from the germline V gene. The CDR3 protein is CASSQVTGINYGYTF. CDR3 DNA sequence: TGTGCCAGCAGCCAAGTCACAGGGATCAACTATGGCTACACCTTC.

The V call is TRBV10-1, the J call TRBJ1-5; the D is unclear. CDR1 WNHNN and CDR2 SYGVQD come from the germline V gene (reference sequence). This CDR3 has 18 residues. Trimming took off 2 bases at V and 2 bases at J, with 19 bases between the two ends. The DNA for the CDR3 is TGCGCCAGCAGTGAGGACTATACATGGCTTTTAGGCAATCAGCCCCAGCATTTT. It codes for CASSEDYTWLLGNQPQHF.

CDR3 region: CASSLVNQPQHF. CDR3 nucleotide sequence: TGTGCCAGCAGCTTAGTAAATCAGCCCCAGCATTTT. The chain combines TRBV7-8 with TRBJ1-5; no clear D. V lost 1 base to trimming and J lost 4 bases, with 2 bases between them. CDR3 length equals 12 residues. CDR1 is SGHVS and CDR2 is FQNEAQ in the germline V gene. Together with reference TRBV7-8 and TRBJ1-5, the CDR3 gives the full variable domain: GAGVSQSPRYKVAKRGQDVALRCDPISGHVSLFWYQQALGQGPEFLTYFQNEAQLDKSGLPSDRFFAERPEGSVSTLKIQRTQQEDSAVYLCASSLVNQPQHFGDGTRLSIL.

This clone has just one count. The chain links TRBV15 to TRBJ1-1; no clear D gene. CDR1 and CDR2 (germline): LNHNV, YYDKDF (reference sequence). CDR3 length: 12 amino acids. V was pared by 11 bases and J by 4 bases, with 14 bases between. The CDR3 bases are TGTGCCGCCGGCATTCAAGGCACTGAAGCTTTCTTT. It yields the protein CAAGIQGTEAFF.

The CDR3 coding sequence is TGTGCCAGTAGGGACTCGAGATCCTACGAGCAGTACTTC. Protein product: CASRDSRSYEQYF. This sequence joins TRBV19 and TRBJ2-7, with D tentatively TRBD2 (5 bases). Germline V gene data show CDR1 as LNHDA and CDR2 as SQIVND (reference sequence). Trimming shortened V by 6 bases and J by 1 base, and 10 bases separated the two germline ends. The CDR3 is 13 amino acids.

The chain recombines TRBV18 with TRBJ2-7, with D possibly being TRBD2 (5 bases). The CDR3 totals 13 residues. Trimming took 4 bases from V and 6 from J, leaving 13 bases between them. CDR1 and CDR2 from the germline V gene are KGHSH and LQKENI. CDR3 DNA sequence: TGTGCCAGCTCACTCGGACTTAGGATCGAGCAGTACTTC. Translating it yields CASSLGLRIEQYF.

This chain uses TRBV28 with TRBJ2-2, with D unresolved. Trimming removed 6 bases from V and 7 bases from J, with 9 bases in between. CDR3 length: 12 residues. The germline V gene has CDR1 MDHEN and CDR2 SYDVKM. The CDR3 region has the DNA TGTGCCAGCAGGGGATTCTTCGGGGAGCTGTTTTTT. Protein product: CASRGFFGELFF.

This clone was counted once. The rearrangement uses TRBV10-1 and TRBJ2-3; weak D call: TRBD2 (6 bases). Looked up from germline, CDR1 is WNHNN and CDR2 is SYGVQD (reference sequence). This CDR3 has 17 residues. The V end lost 2 bases, the J end lost 9 bases, and 24 bases lay between the germline ends. CDR3 bases: TGCGCCAGCAGTGAGAGGGGCTTGGGGGGACCGTCGCGGACGCAGTATTTT. This codes for CASSERGLGGPSRTQYF.

V usage is TRBV6-5 and J usage is TRBJ2-7, with D tentatively TRBD2 (7 bases). The CDR3 contains 14 residues. Germline CDR1 and CDR2: MNHEY and SVGAGI. The V end lost 6 bases, the J end lost 6 bases, and 18 bases lay between the germline ends. The CDR3 nucleotides read TGTGCCAGCAGCCCCCGGGGGGCGGGCCTCGAGCAGTACTTC. Translated: CASSPRGAGLEQYF.

This chain connects TRBV9 to TRBJ2-6; D gene ambiguous. CDR1 and CDR2 (germline): SGDLS, YYNGEE. The CDR3 runs 15 residues. The V end lost 0 bases, the J end lost 2 bases, and 6 bases lay between the germline ends. The CDR3 spells CASSVESPGANVLTF. The CDR3, as DNA: TGTGCCAGCAGCGTAGAGAGCCCTGGGGCCAACGTCCTGACTTTC.

The chain recombines TRBV7-8 with TRBJ2-5; 7 nucleotides align to TRBD1. After removal of 5 bases from V and 7 bases from J, the junction contained 7 bases not matched to a gene. The germline V gene has CDR1 SGHVS and CDR2 FQNEAQ. The CDR3 length is 13 residues. Here the CDR3 reads CASSVDRDRTQYF. As DNA, the CDR3 is TGTGCCAGCAGCGTCGACAGGGATAGGACCCAGTACTTC.

The chain couples TRBV5-1 to TRBJ2-7; the D call may be TRBD1 or TRBD2 (5 bases each). CDR1 is SGHRS, CDR2 YFSETQ, per germline. The CDR3 covers 16 residues. V was pared by 3 bases and J by 6 bases, with 22 bases between. The CDR3 DNA sequence: TGCGCCAGCAGCTCGGGCTCGGGGCCAAATAGGAGCGAGCAGTACGTC. Translated: CASSSGSGPNRSEQYV.

This clone was counted only a few times. The gene calls are TRBV13 and TRBJ1-1; possible D gene TRBD1, 6 bases. The CDR3 runs to 14 residues. The V end lost 0 bases, the J end lost 7 bases, and 12 bases lay between the germline ends. Per the germline V gene, CDR1 is PRHDT and CDR2 is FYEKMQ (reference sequence). CDR3: CASSLGREGDEAFF. CDR3 nucleotides: TGTGCCAGCAGCTTAGGGCGGGAGGGGGATGAAGCTTTCTTT.

The V and J genes are TRBV28 and TRBJ2-3; D tentatively reads TRBD1 or TRBD2 (6 bases each). The V end lost 5 bases, the J end lost 0 bases, and 12 bases lay between the germline ends. The CDR3 covers 15 residues. Germline loops: CDR1 MDHEN, CDR2 SYDVKM. CDR3 amino acids: CASSGGTFSTDTQYF. DNA of the CDR3: TGTGCCAGCAGTGGGGGGACATTTAGCACAGATACGCAGTATTTT.

V is TRBV2 and J is TRBJ1-1; 7 bases align to TRBD1. Germline-derived CDR1 and CDR2 are SNHLY and FYNNEI. This CDR3 contains 15 residues. Trimming took 2 bases from V and 3 from J; bases not matched to a gene: 6. DNA of the CDR3: TGTGCCAGCAGTGAACAAGGGGGCCCAGACACTGAAGCTTTCTTT. Its translation: CASSEQGGPDTEAFF.

The DNA of the CDR3 is TGTGCCCTTGGCCGGGCGGGGGGCACAGATACGCAGTATTTT. As protein: CALGRAGGTDTQYF. V and J are TRBV7-9 and TRBJ2-3; 7 nucleotides align to TRBD2. The germline gives CDR1 SEHNR, CDR2 FQNEAQ (reference sequence). The CDR3 length is 14 residues. The V segment lost 11 bases and the J segment 1 base; nucleotides outside the gene matches: 9.

This chain links TRBV10-3 with TRBJ1-2; possibly TRBD1 for D (5 bases). The CDR3 contains 15 residues. Germline V lookup: CDR1 ENHRY, CDR2 SYGVKD. Trimming cost V 11 bases and J 2 bases, with 21 bases left between them. This CDR3 reads CASSVRGKLNYGYTF. DNA for the CDR3: TGTGCCTCCTCGGTTCGGGGGAAATTGAACTATGGCTACACCTTC.

This chain joins TRBV4-2 and TRBJ1-1, with a weak D call TRBD1 (5 bases). The V end lost 3 bases, the J end lost 1 base, and 9 bases lay between the germline ends. Germline V gene lookup returns CDR1 LGHNA and CDR2 YNFKEQ. CDR3 length equals 14 residues. The CDR3 nucleotides read TGTGCCAGCAGCCAGGTGCAGGGGAACACTGAAGCTTTCTTT. As protein: CASSQVQGNTEAFF.

The chain carries TRBV19 and TRBJ2-7; D may be TRBD2 (6 bases). The germline V gene encodes CDR1 LNHDA and CDR2 SQIVND (reference sequence). This CDR3 region has 14 residues. With 5 bases removed from V and 2 bases from J, the gap between germline ends came to 13 bases. CDR3 amino acids: CASSPSGGTYEQYF. CDR3 bases: TGTGCCAGTAGTCCCAGTGGAGGGACCTACGAGCAGTACTTC.

This clone was picked up a small number of times. V is TRBV11-3 and J is TRBJ2-5; 15 nucleotides agree with TRBD2. The CDR3 runs 15 residues. In germline, CDR1 is SGHNT, CDR2 YENEEA. With 4 bases clipped from V and 11 bases from J, the junction kept 8 bases outside the gene matches. The CDR3 DNA is TGTGCCAGCAGCTCGAGGACTAGCGGGGGGGCCCGTCAGTACTTC. Protein product: CASSSRTSGGARQYF.